Presented here are 13 T cell receptor beta chains from one specimen sequenced in a study of tumor and adjacent non-tumor tissue in lung cancer. This sample's RNA came from whole unsorted tissue. Distant lung tissue was collected more than 3 cm away from the tumor edge. A modified ARM-PCR protocol with three rounds of nested PCR amplified TCRbeta. TCRdb called the multiplex PCR reads again in MiXCR, with one record for every CDR3 protein. The sample yields tens of thousands of distinct CDR3 sequences, around 70% seen once. Sequenced material: distant non-tumor lung tissue. Source of these receptors: a woman between 45 and 60 years old with non-small cell lung cancer.

With respect to this clonotype: A clone one base away is much larger, so this may be a read error. The CDR3 DNA sequence: TGTGCCAGCAGCCGGGCCACTAATTTACCCCTCCACTTT. Protein product: CASSRATNLPLHF. The chain combines TRBV6-5 with TRBJ1-6, with unresolved D. The CDR3 is 13 residues long. Per germline, CDR1 MNHEY and CDR2 SVGAGI.

Many counts were recorded for this clonotype. The chain is built from TRBV12-3 or TRBV12-4 and TRBJ1-2; maybe TRBD1 (6 bases). The CDR3 runs to 12 residues. V was cut by 6 bases and J by 5 bases, with 10 bases left in between. CDR3 residues: CASSPTGYGYTF. DNA of the CDR3: TGTGCCAGCAGCCCTACAGGGTATGGCTACACCTTC.

To note about this clonotype: One end of the junction is discordant with germline, which a read error may explain. V is TRBV29-1 and J is TRBJ2-1; TRBD2 matches 14 bases. CDR1 and CDR2 (germline): SQVTM, ANQGSEA. The CDR3 runs 12 residues. The CDR3 reads CNVGTSGSPAIF. The CDR3 nucleotides are TGCAACGTAGGGACTAGCGGGAGTCCAGCGATCTTC.

As to this clonotype: A much larger clone lies one base from this, so it may be a read error. The chain employs TRBV13 and TRBJ2-2; TRBD1 matches at 9 bases. CDR1 is PRHDT and CDR2 is FYEKMQ in the germline V gene (reference sequence). There are 16 residues in the CDR3. Unmatched junction bases numbered 8, after V lost 5 bases and J lost 4 bases. The CDR3 here is CASSKTWTGATGELFF. The CDR3 DNA follows: TGTGCCAGCAGCAAGACCTGGACAGGGGCCACCGGGGAGCTGTTTTTT.

The rearrangement links TRBV11-2 to TRBJ2-3; possibly TRBD2 for D (5 bases). V lost 9 bases and J 2 bases, leaving 15 bases between the germline ends. The CDR3 contains 14 residues. CDR1 is SGHAT and CDR2 is FQNNGV in the germline V gene. The CDR3 DNA reads TGTGCCAGTGCGAGAGGGCAATTCACAGATACGCAGTATTTT. Protein: CASARGQFTDTQYF.

V is TRBV6-6 and J is TRBJ1-1; 8 nucleotides match TRBD1. CDR1 and CDR2 (germline): MNHNY, SVGAGI (reference sequence). The CDR3 runs 14 residues. Unmatched junction bases numbered 8, after V lost 7 bases and J lost 4 bases. This CDR3 is CASNPGTGFTEAFF. CDR3 nucleotide sequence: TGTGCCAGCAATCCTGGGACAGGTTTCACTGAAGCTTTCTTT.

As concerns this clonotype: This could be a read error, since a much larger clone is one nucleotide away. The chain employs TRBV4-1 and TRBJ2-5, with 11 bases fitting TRBD2. The CDR3 is made up of 17 amino acids. Per germline, CDR1 MGHRA and CDR2 YSYEKL. CDR3 region: CASSGTRTSGSQEAQYF. The CDR3 bases are TGCGCCAGCAGCGGAACCCGGACTAGCGGGTCCCAAGAGGCCCAGTACTTC.

The chain is built from TRBV20-1 and TRBJ1-5; D gene unclear. Trimming removed 3 bases at V and 6 bases at J, with 12 bases between. There are 13 residues in the CDR3. Germline V gene sequence: CDR1 DFQATT, CDR2 SNEGSKA (reference sequence). CDR3 region: CSARREGSQPQHF. In DNA, the CDR3 is TGCAGTGCTAGGAGGGAAGGAAGTCAGCCCCAGCATTTT.

In the case of this clonotype: Likely a read error: the CDR3 ends without its conserved phenylalanine or tryptophan. This chain uses TRBV28 with TRBJ2-1; D is perhaps TRBD2 (5 bases). The germline CDR1 and CDR2 sequences are MDHEN and SYDVKM. CDR3 length equals 13 residues. CDR3 region: CATRGPSFNEQFL. The CDR3 DNA follows: TGTGCCACACGAGGGCCTTCCTTCAATGAGCAGTTCTTA.

The V and J genes are TRBV21-1 and TRBJ2-2; the table's D call TRBD2 went unverified against the DNA. TRBV21-1 is described as a pseudogene. The CDR3 runs to 19 residues. DNA of the CDR3: TGTGCCAGCAGCAAAGGATATGAAGGACTAGCCAAGAACACCGGGGAGCTGTTTTTT. Residues: CASSKGYEGLAKNTGELFF.

With regard to this clonotype: The junction departs from the called germline gene at one end, perhaps through a read error. This sequence joins TRBV11-1 and TRBJ2-3, with D perhaps TRBD1 (5 bases). The germline V gene encodes CDR1 SGHAT and CDR2 FQDESV (reference sequence). The CDR3 is 14 residues long. The CDR3 spells CASCIAIGADTHYF. The DNA of the CDR3 is TGTGCCAGCTGCATAGCTATAGGGGCTGATACGCACTATTTT. Full variable domain (remainder filled in from reference TRBV11-1 and TRBJ2-3): EAEVAQSPRYKITEKSQAVAFWCDPISGHATLYWYRQILGQGPELLVQFQDESVVDDSQLPKDRFSAERLKGVDSTLKIQPAELGDSAMYLCASCIAIGADTHYFGPGTRLTVL.

The genes are TRBV5-5 and TRBJ2-2; D unresolved. This CDR3 comprises 15 residues. V lost 3 bases and J 4 bases, leaving 13 bases between the germline ends. Germline loops: CDR1 SGHKS, CDR2 YYEKEE (reference sequence). CDR3 in DNA: TGTGCCAGCAGCTGGCTTGGGCTGCCCACCGGGGAGCTGTTTTTT. Amino acid sequence: CASSWLGLPTGELFF.

The chain recombines TRBV20-1 with TRBJ2-7; 7 bases map to TRBD2. V lost 8 bases and J lost 1; bases outside the gene matches: 8. CDR3 length: 13 amino acids. The V gene's germline CDR1 is DFQATT and CDR2 SNEGSKA (reference sequence). Here the CDR3 reads CSTNSGLSYEQYF. The CDR3 coding sequence is TGCAGTACTAATTCGGGACTATCCTACGAGCAGTACTTC.